The text below deals with one TCR beta chain. This receptor's antigen is unknown. Base qualities are missing; no much larger clone stands one base away. The data belong to a study of T-cell memory formation after mild COVID-19 (dated by TCRdb to the early 2020s). Describing the broader study: TCR sequence clusters from the two donors were largely donor specific. In two donors, T-cell clones that expanded and contracted after mild COVID-19 were tracked by sequencing TCRalpha and TCRbeta repertoires over time. The cohort comprised two young, previously healthy adult volunteers, one female and one male. Overall study outcomes, separate from this receptor: Whether the second-wave clones peaking on day 37 were SARS-CoV-2 specific was not confirmed. The study covered only a couple of mild cases, and larger cohorts including severe cases with pre-infection samples were considered necessary. Contracting CD4+ clones turned up mainly in the CM and EM memory subsets, whereas EMRA was where CD8+ clones were enriched. The detection of some responding clones in pre-infection memory suggests that pre-existing cross-reactive memory T cells joined the SARS-CoV-2 response. Clones contracting from day 15 to 85 had balanced CD4/CD8 phenotypes, while a second wave expanding from day 15 to 37 was biased towards CD4+.

TCRdb lists the instrument as Illumina NovaSeq 6000. Using 5'RACE with constant-segment primers, TCRalpha and TCRbeta cDNA libraries were constructed, with sample barcodes and unique molecular identifiers added in the process. RNA was extracted from every sample with Trizol reagent. Library amplification was performed in two PCR steps, and a second sample barcode and Illumina TruSeq adapters were introduced in the second step. The libraries were sequenced on an Illumina NovaSeq using 2 x 150 bp paired-end reads. Per the source publication's procedure: The reads were demultiplexed and collapsed into UMI-guided consensus sequences using migec v1.2.7. Using mixcr v2.1.11, UMI consensuses were aligned to TRA and TRB V and J templates and then assembled into clonotypes. Clonotypes were classified as expanded or contracted when called significant by both edgeR and NoisET, with noise models trained on biological replicates. For edgeR calls, the thresholds were a false discovery rate-adjusted p below 0.01 and a log2 fold-change of 1. As an exploratory analysis of dynamics, max-normalized trajectories of the 1000 most abundant clonotypes were examined with PCA combined with hierarchical clustering. The CD4 or CD8 phenotype of responding clones was assigned using the separately sequenced CD4+ and CD8+ repertoires. The raw public data were reprocessed by TCRdb itself: fastp quality trimming at Q25, MiXCR clonotype calling, in-frame beta chains only. One record per CDR3 amino acid sequence lists the most common genes and DNA. TCRdb's processing, not the authors', yielded these V and J calls. The sample includes around 420,000 distinct CDR3 sequences, with about 24% observed a single time. The ten largest clones add up to roughly 8.9% of the sample.

From cysteine to phenylalanine, the CDR3 is 15 amino acids long. Of the read, only the CDR3 DNA is kept; its 45 bases are in frame from base 1. CDR1 SGDLS and CDR2 YYNGEE are derived from the germline V gene. V trim: 1 base; J trim: 3 bases; unmatched bases: 5. PBMCs were isolated by Ficoll-Paque density gradient centrifugation. The sequence joins TRBV9 to TRBJ2-3; 7 junctional bases match TRBD2. The sample taken for sequencing was PBMCs or a T cell subset sorted from them (not recorded which). This receptor was taken from an adult woman who had mild COVID-19 (a few samples of this study predate the infection). The sample titles of this study are shuffled in the database, so cell type and time point are left out; the donor was told from shared clones. The nucleotide sequence is given as TGTGCCAGCAGCGTAAACGGGAGGTCAACAGATACGCAGTATTTT. This codes for CASSVNGRSTDTQYF. The entire variable domain, with the stretches around the CDR3 drawn from the reference TRBV9 and TRBJ2-3 proteins, is DSGVTQTPKHLITATGQRVTLRCSPRSGDLSVYWYQQSLDQGLQFLIQYYNGEERAKGNILERFSAQQFPDLHSELNLSSLELGDSALYFCASSVNGRSTDTQYFGPGTRLTVL.